A single sample is the source of the 7 T cell receptor beta chains below, sequenced in a study of blood T cell repertoires in COVID-19. Measured with immunoSEQ multiplex PCR; TCRdb has only the in-frame clones, and not every one. The data show 100,000 to 150,000 clones, around three quarters seen once. The sequencing input was peripheral blood. These receptor sequences come from a man in his forties with active or convalescent COVID-19.

This clone was counted a single time. V and J are TRBV4-2 and TRBJ1-1; unclear D gene. CDR3 length: 13 amino acids. Germline CDR1 is LGHNA and CDR2 is YNFKEQ. With 2 bases removed from V and 1 base from J, the gap between germline ends came to 5 bases. CDR3 in amino acids: CASSQPQNTEAFF. The CDR3 nucleotides read TGTGCCAGCAGCCAACCCCAGAACACTGAAGCTTTCTTT.

The chain couples TRBV7-3 to TRBJ1-1; no firm D call. Looked up from germline, CDR1 is SGHTA and CDR2 is FQGTGA. The CDR3 has 13 residues. Trimming removed 0 bases from V and 3 bases from J, with 5 bases in between. In DNA form, the CDR3 reads TGTGCCAGCAGCTTAACCCGGGACACTGAAGCTTTCTTT. It is translated as CASSLTRDTEAFF.

This clone has more than one count but fewer than ten. The CDR3 sequence: CATSGRGQEETQYF. In DNA, the CDR3 is TGTGCCACCAGCGGCAGGGGGCAGGAAGAGACCCAGTACTTC. V is TRBV15 and J is TRBJ2-5; 8 bases fit TRBD1. Germline-derived CDR1 and CDR2 are LNHNV and YYDKDF (reference sequence). This CDR3 has 14 amino acids. The junction had 5 bases not matched to a gene; V was cut back by 5 bases and J by 3 bases.

This clone was observed a handful of times. V is TRBV7-9 and J is TRBJ1-2; no reliable D call. The germline V and J ends were trimmed by 3 bases and 5 bases, with 4 bases remaining between them. Per germline, CDR1 SEHNR and CDR2 FQNEAQ (reference sequence). The CDR3 has 11 residues. DNA for the CDR3: TGTGCCAGCAGCTTTACTTATGGCTACACCTTC. Amino acid sequence: CASSFTYGYTF.

This clone has a single count. V gene TRBV9 combines with J gene TRBJ2-1; D is undetermined. The V end was cut by 4 bases, the J end by 8 bases, with 10 bases between. In germline, CDR1 is SGDLS, CDR2 YYNGEE. The CDR3 length is 12 residues. CDR3 protein: CASSSEVDEQFF. In nucleotides, the CDR3 is TGTGCCAGCAGCTCAGAGGTCGATGAGCAGTTCTTC.

The CDR3 bases are TGTGCCAGCAGCCAAGAGGGTCGAGGCACCGGGGAGCTGTTTTTT. Translation gives CASSQEGRGTGELFF. The V call is TRBV4-2, the J call TRBJ2-2; D uncertain. The CDR3 runs to 15 residues. Per germline, CDR1 LGHNA and CDR2 YNFKEQ. Trimming left V 0 bases short and J 4 bases short, with 9 bases between.

V and J are TRBV20-1 and TRBJ2-7; 8 bases are shared with TRBD1. This CDR3 has 11 residues. V lost 5 bases to trimming and J lost 4 bases; unmatched junction nucleotides: 1. From germline, CDR1 is DFQATT and CDR2 SNEGSKA (reference sequence). For the CDR3, the DNA is TGCAGTGCTGGACAGGGATACGAGCAGTACTTC. Translation: CSAGQGYEQYF.